The TCR beta chain described here comes from a study of blood T cell repertoires in COVID-19. Study processing details: Amplification with reference gene primers provided the estimates of nucleated cell counts. Measured with immunoSEQ multiplex PCR; TCRdb has only the in-frame clones, and not every one. V, J and clone size are those of that table, while D and trimming were read from the DNA. Here the sample spans about 29,000 clones, about 88% being singletons. There are 16 residues in the CDR3. V lost 2 bases to trimming and J lost 4 bases; unmatched junction nucleotides: 6. Per the germline V gene, CDR1 is SGHNT and CDR2 is YYREEE (reference sequence).

The source of this sequence is a human donor in a cohort sampled during active COVID-19. The chain joins TRBV5-4 to TRBJ2-5; 12 nucleotides match TRBD2. Material: peripheral blood. This chain's CDR3 is CASSFPSGGAGETQYF. DNA of the CDR3: TGTGCCAGCAGCTTCCCTAGCGGGGGGGCCGGAGAGACCCAGTACTTC.